Described below is a single TCR beta chain sequence and its context. Its antigen is unknown. V was shortened by 0 bases and J by 4 bases, with 7 bases between the two germline ends. Germline values: CDR1 SEHNR, CDR2 FQNEAQ (reference sequence). CDR3 size: 13 residues. These data originate in a study of OX40 agonist ivuxolimab in advanced cancers. The overall study: Among those treated, three patients had partial responses, one with hepatocellular carcinoma and two with cutaneous melanoma. General observations from the study: Specificity for antigen went undetermined in the expanded peripheral T cells. With doses of 0.1 to 3.0 mg/kg, CD4+ and CD8+ blood T cells had undergone clonal expansion by week 6.

Sampled blood was obtained at baseline, cycle 4 day 1, and cycle 7 day 1. Measured with immunoSEQ multiplex PCR; TCRdb has only the in-frame clones, and not every one. The sample lists about 46,000 clones; roughly nine tenths were seen once. V usage is TRBV7-9 and J usage is TRBJ2-7; no clear D gene. This TCR derives from an adult with an advanced solid tumor such as melanoma, head and neck, liver or kidney cancer. The sequencing used CD4+ or CD8+ T cells sorted from blood, collected in a trial of the OX40 agonist ivuxolimab. The CDR3 DNA is TGTGCCAGCAGCTTAGCTTACCAGTACGAGCAGTACTTC. As protein: CASSLAYQYEQYF.